Listed here are 4 T cell receptor beta chains from one sample, sequenced in a study of breast tumors, draining lymph nodes, adjacent tissues. TCRdb called the multiplex PCR reads again in MiXCR, with one record for every CDR3 protein. The sample shows fewer than 200,000 distinct CDR3 sequences, 30% to 35% of them seen only once. Samples came from axillary lymph nodes draining the breast cancer. Sample: axillary lymph node tissue. The receptors were gathered from a female donor with breast cancer. Some clones in this sample may be carry-over from other donors' samples.

This clonotype was observed a few times. This may be a read error: a much more frequent sequence differs by one nucleotide. This CDR3 fails to terminate in the conserved phenylalanine or tryptophan, so it likely reflects a read error. This chain uses TRBV19 with TRBJ2-1; 7 bases fit TRBD1. Germline-derived CDR1 and CDR2 are LNHDA and SQIVND (reference sequence). CDR3 length: 16 amino acids. The trim removed 5 bases at V and 0 bases at J, leaving 7 bases unmatched. The CDR3 sequence is CASSENRDSSYNEQFS. For the CDR3, the DNA is TGTGCCAGTAGTGAGAACAGGGACAGCTCCTACAATGAGCAGTTCTCC.

In regard to this clonotype: A single base separates this from a much larger clone, so it may be a read error. This chain links TRBV6-5 with TRBJ2-7; TRBD2 is a possible D gene (6 bases). V was shortened by 5 bases and J by 3 bases, with 14 bases between the two germline ends. CDR1 and CDR2 from the germline V gene are MNHEY and SVGAGI. The CDR3 sequence is 14 residues long. The CDR3 region is CASSHDGSGYEQYF. CDR3 nucleotide sequence: TGTGCCAGCAGTCATGACGGGAGCGGCTACGAGCAGTACTTC.

This clonotype was detected many times. The chain recombines TRBV19 with TRBJ2-6; 7 bases map to TRBD2. J lost 3 bases, V lost 0 bases, and 5 bases had no gene match. CDR1 is LNHDA and CDR2 is SQIVND in the germline V gene (reference sequence). This CDR3 is 17 amino acids long. The CDR3 spells CASSIEGGSNGANVLTF. CDR3 nucleotide sequence: TGTGCCAGTAGTATAGAGGGAGGGAGTAATGGGGCCAACGTCCTGACTTTC.

There are a few counts of this clonotype. The chain combines TRBV12-3 or TRBV12-4 with TRBJ1-2; tentatively, D is TRBD1 (6 bases). The CDR3 length is 16 residues. The ends were cut back, 3 bases at V and 4 bases at J, with 18 bases in the middle. The CDR3 coding sequence is TGTGCCAGCAGTTTCGACGGACTAGGGGGGGGCTATGGCTACACCTTC. Translation: CASSFDGLGGGYGYTF.